The clone carrying this TCR beta chain occurred once. Its antigen remains unidentified. Libraries were prepared by immunoSEQ multiplex PCR; TCRdb keeps only in-frame clonotypes and omits some of them. The sample has over 60,000 clones, approximately 96% seen once. This entry belongs to a study of cytomegalovirus exposure and HLA in healthy donors. Deletions cut 4 bases from V and 4 bases from J, with 8 bases between. The length of the CDR3 is 13 residues. Germline CDR1 is MNHNY and CDR2 is SVGAGI (reference sequence). Points from the study as a whole: The classifier reportedly diagnosed cytomegalovirus status with high sensitivity and specificity. First-cohort TCR clusters tended to co-occur in the roughly 130 validation repertoires, a later analysis found. Cytomegalovirus-associated status was assigned to more than 150 TCR beta chains.

This sequence joins TRBV6-6 and TRBJ1-5; tentative D call: TRBD1 (5 bases). The specimen was PBMCs. The sequence derives from a man aged 18 to 30 in good health and CMV-seronegative. The CDR3 DNA sequence: TGTGCCAGCAGTTCGACAGCTAATCAGCCCCAGCATTTT. It translates to CASSSTANQPQHF.